This entry lists 21 T cell receptor beta chains sequenced from one sample in a study of beta chain features in type 1 diabetes. Their recognized antigens are unknown. The sequenced template was cDNA made from the entire isolated RNA. Assay: immunoSEQ multiplex PCR; the TCRdb copy retains only in-frame clones and omits some. Of 95,000 to 150,000 clones detected, over 15% appear once; the ten largest clones hold about 2.1%. Study-wide results and limits: Moderate but significant shortening of TCRB CDR3s was recorded in all four CD4+ subsets from Type 1 diabetes patients.

The material sequenced was central memory CD4+ T cells from blood. The receptors shown here come from a man aged 25-45 years with type 1 diabetes.

The rearrangement uses TRBV9 and TRBJ1-2, with a possible D match to TRBD1 (5 bases). Germline lookup yields CDR1 SGDLS and CDR2 YYNGEE. This CDR3 has 14 residues. The V end was cut by 3 bases, the J end by 2 bases, with 11 bases between. The CDR3 region is CASSETPGNYGYTF. CDR3 nucleotide sequence: TGTGCCAGCAGCGAGACCCCAGGGAACTATGGCTACACCTTC.

The chain carries TRBV7-3 and TRBJ2-1; D is ambiguous. V was pared by 2 bases and J by 6 bases, with 11 bases between. The CDR3 length is 14 residues. The V gene's germline CDR1 is SGHTA and CDR2 FQGTGA. CDR3 in amino acids: CASSLLGPSNEQFF. In nucleotides, the CDR3 is TGTGCCAGCAGCTTATTGGGTCCCTCCAATGAGCAGTTCTTC.

This clone was observed a handful of times. V is TRBV30 and J is TRBJ1-4; the D gene is possibly TRBD1 (5 bases). The germline gives CDR1 GTSNPN, CDR2 SVGIG (reference sequence). V was shortened by 2 bases and J by 7 bases, with 11 bases between the two germline ends. This CDR3 comprises 13 residues. The CDR3 region is CAWSSGPAEKLFF. The CDR3 nucleotides read TGTGCCTGGAGTTCGGGGCCCGCTGAAAAACTGTTTTTT.

The chain links TRBV7-9 to TRBJ1-1, with 8 bases that match TRBD1. The V segment lost 5 bases and the J segment 1 base; nucleotides outside the gene matches: 6. This CDR3 is 15 amino acids long. In germline, CDR1 is SEHNR, CDR2 FQNEAQ (reference sequence). The CDR3 DNA follows: TGTGCCAGCAGCCCGTCTGGACAGGGGAACACTGAAGCTTTCTTT. This codes for CASSPSGQGNTEAFF.

The CDR3 sequence is CSVGDRGFTEAFF. The CDR3 DNA follows: TGCAGCGTTGGGGACAGGGGTTTTACTGAAGCTTTCTTT. The chain joins TRBV29-1 to TRBJ1-1, with TRBD1 identical over 10 bases. The CDR3 extends over 13 amino acids. Germline CDR1 reads SQVTM; CDR2 reads ANQGSEA. Trimming removed 4 bases from V and 5 bases from J; junction bases left unmatched: 4.

This rearrangement joins TRBV18 to TRBJ1-2, with no clear D. CDR1 and CDR2 (germline): KGHSH, LQKENI. This CDR3 contains 14 residues. V lost 3 bases, J lost 3 bases, and 11 bases lay in between. The CDR3 DNA is TGTGCCAGCTCACCGGACCAAGAGGACTATGGCTACACCTTC. Amino acids: CASSPDQEDYGYTF.

This clone was observed a few times. The V gene is TRBV5-1, the J gene TRBJ1-6; D call uncertain. V was trimmed by 0 bases and J by 6 bases, leaving 7 bases between them. CDR3 size: 14 residues. Per germline, CDR1 SGHRS and CDR2 YFSETQ. CDR3 sequence (DNA): TGCGCCAGCAGCTTGGGGCAGGTTAATTCACCCCTCCACTTT. Translated: CASSLGQVNSPLHF.

With regard to this clone: One junction end disagrees with the germline gene, perhaps due to a read error. The V call is TRBV7-9, the J call TRBJ2-3; TRBD2 matches at 7 bases. The CDR3 contains 14 residues. From germline, CDR1 is SEHNR and CDR2 FQNEAQ (reference sequence). The CDR3 nucleotides are TGCGGCGAGCGGGGCCCCCTTAGCACAGATACGCAGTATTTT. Protein sequence: CGERGPLSTDTQYF.

The chain couples TRBV29-1 to TRBJ1-2; D might be TRBD1 (5 bases). V was shortened by 0 bases and J by 5 bases, with 13 bases between the two germline ends. Germline CDR1 is SQVTM and CDR2 is ANQGSEA. The CDR3 covers 14 residues. CDR3 in DNA: TGCAGCGTTGAAGATCGGGGCAGGGATTATGGCTACACCTTC. Its protein is CSVEDRGRDYGYTF.

V and J are TRBV9 and TRBJ1-6; 7 positions agree with TRBD1. This CDR3 is built from 15 residues. The V segment lost 5 bases and the J segment 7 bases; nucleotides outside the gene matches: 9. The germline gives CDR1 SGDLS, CDR2 YYNGEE. CDR3 protein: CASRQDSGGNSPLHF. CDR3 in DNA: TGTGCCAGCAGACAGGACTCAGGGGGGAATTCACCCCTCCACTTT.

This clone was counted between two and nine times. This chain links TRBV7-2 with TRBJ2-7, with D hard to call. CDR3 size: 13 residues. Trimming shortened V by 1 base and J by 2 bases, and 6 bases separated the two germline ends. Germline V gives CDR1 SGHTA, CDR2 FQGNSA. This chain's CDR3 is CASSLEGTYEQYF. CDR3 in DNA: TGTGCCAGCAGCTTAGAAGGGACCTACGAGCAGTACTTC.

J is TRBJ2-1 and V is TRBV9; unclear D gene. Germline V lookup: CDR1 SGDLS, CDR2 YYNGEE. V was trimmed by 10 bases and J by 4 bases, leaving 9 bases between them. The CDR3 runs to 11 residues. The CDR3 DNA follows: TGTGCCCAATTCCAGTACAATGAGCAGTTCTTC. Translating it yields CAQFQYNEQFF.

This clone was counted between two and nine times. The rearrangement uses TRBV11-2 and TRBJ2-3, with D uncertain. Between the trimmed V and J ends, which lost 0 bases and 4 bases, there was a span of 5 bases. Germline lookup yields CDR1 SGHAT and CDR2 FQNNGV. The CDR3 consists of 13 residues. CDR3 amino acids: CASSLEGPDTQYF. The CDR3 region has the DNA TGTGCCAGCAGCTTAGAAGGCCCAGATACGCAGTATTTT.

This clone was observed many times. V is TRBV18 and J is TRBJ1-4, with D tentatively TRBD1 (5 bases). Trimming removed 3 bases from V and 10 bases from J, with 15 bases in between. Germline CDR1 KGHSH, CDR2 LQKENI. This CDR3 has 14 amino acids. The CDR3 spells CASSPAQGGGKLFF. DNA for the CDR3: TGTGCCAGCTCACCGGCGCAGGGAGGTGGAAAACTGTTTTTT.

The V and J genes are TRBV15 and TRBJ1-3, with unresolved D. This CDR3 is 16 amino acids long. Trimming left V 4 bases short and J 0 bases short, with 13 bases between. Germline V lookup: CDR1 LNHNV, CDR2 YYDKDF (reference sequence). CDR3 residues: CATSKNGYLSGNTIYF. CDR3 DNA: TGTGCCACCAGCAAAAATGGGTACCTCTCTGGAAACACCATATATTTT.

This chain connects TRBV29-1 to TRBJ2-7; a possible D gene is TRBD1 (5 bases). The CDR3 sequence is 14 residues long. The V gene's germline CDR1 is SQVTM and CDR2 ANQGSEA. The V gene lost 7 bases and the J gene lost 4 bases, with 20 bases spanning the gap. CDR3 residues: CSAARSRAGYEQYF. The DNA for the CDR3 is TGCAGCGCCGCTCGGAGCAGGGCAGGTTACGAGCAGTACTTC.

The chain links TRBV5-4 to TRBJ2-3; 8 nucleotides align to TRBD2. The CDR3 covers 16 residues. CDR1 and CDR2 from the germline V gene are SGHNT and YYREEE (reference sequence). Losses at the gene ends were 6 bases for V and 0 bases for J; bases not matched to a gene: 9. The chain's CDR3 is CASTGRSGGSTDTQYF. The CDR3 nucleotides read TGTGCCAGCACCGGAAGGAGCGGGGGCAGCACAGATACGCAGTATTTT.

The CDR3 region is CASSLGGDTQYF. The CDR3 DNA reads as TGTGCCAGCAGCTTAGGTGGAGATACGCAGTATTTT. The rearrangement joins TRBV11-1 to TRBJ2-3; D is uncertain. Between the trimmed V and J ends, which lost 1 base and 5 bases, there was a span of 4 bases. The CDR3 covers 12 residues. Per the germline V gene, CDR1 is SGHAT and CDR2 is FQDESV (reference sequence).

CDR3 region: CASSFQAGADTQYF. CDR3 bases: TGTGCCAGCAGCTTTCAAGCGGGGGCTGATACGCAGTATTTT. The V gene is TRBV7-9, the J gene TRBJ2-3; 8 bases are shared with TRBD2. The CDR3 length is 14 residues. The ends lost 3 bases at V and 6 bases at J; junction bases unmatched: 5. In germline, CDR1 is SEHNR, CDR2 FQNEAQ (reference sequence).

The chain is built from TRBV28 and TRBJ1-2; D remains ambiguous. V was trimmed by 3 bases and J by 4 bases, leaving 6 bases between them. The CDR3 runs 12 residues. CDR1 and CDR2 from the germline V gene are MDHEN and SYDVKM. CDR3 loop: CASSLNSYGYTF. The CDR3 DNA is TGTGCCAGCAGTTTGAACAGCTATGGCTACACCTTC.

V usage is TRBV30 and J usage is TRBJ2-1, with 7 bases identical to TRBD1. The CDR3 length is 14 residues. From germline, CDR1 is GTSNPN and CDR2 SVGIG (reference sequence). V gave up 7 bases and J gave up 4 bases; unmatched junction bases: 10. Written as DNA, the CDR3 is TGTGCCTTGACGATGGGACAGTTATACAATGAGCAGTTCTTC. Translated, it gives CALTMGQLYNEQFF.